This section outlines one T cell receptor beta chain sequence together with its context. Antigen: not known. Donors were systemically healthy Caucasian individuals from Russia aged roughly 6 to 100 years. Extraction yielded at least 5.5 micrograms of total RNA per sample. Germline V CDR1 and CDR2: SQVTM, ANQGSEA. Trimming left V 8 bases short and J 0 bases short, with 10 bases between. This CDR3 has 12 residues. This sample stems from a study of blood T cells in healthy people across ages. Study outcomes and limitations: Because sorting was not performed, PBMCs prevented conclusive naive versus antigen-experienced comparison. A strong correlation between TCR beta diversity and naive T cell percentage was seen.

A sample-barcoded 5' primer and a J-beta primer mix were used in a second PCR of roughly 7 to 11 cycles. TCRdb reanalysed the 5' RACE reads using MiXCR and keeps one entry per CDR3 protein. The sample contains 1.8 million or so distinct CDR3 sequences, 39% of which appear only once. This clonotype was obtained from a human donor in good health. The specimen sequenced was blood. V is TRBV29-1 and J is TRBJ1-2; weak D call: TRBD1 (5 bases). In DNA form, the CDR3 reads TGCAGCTCCGAGGGGACTAACTATGGCTACACCTTC. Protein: CSSEGTNYGYTF.